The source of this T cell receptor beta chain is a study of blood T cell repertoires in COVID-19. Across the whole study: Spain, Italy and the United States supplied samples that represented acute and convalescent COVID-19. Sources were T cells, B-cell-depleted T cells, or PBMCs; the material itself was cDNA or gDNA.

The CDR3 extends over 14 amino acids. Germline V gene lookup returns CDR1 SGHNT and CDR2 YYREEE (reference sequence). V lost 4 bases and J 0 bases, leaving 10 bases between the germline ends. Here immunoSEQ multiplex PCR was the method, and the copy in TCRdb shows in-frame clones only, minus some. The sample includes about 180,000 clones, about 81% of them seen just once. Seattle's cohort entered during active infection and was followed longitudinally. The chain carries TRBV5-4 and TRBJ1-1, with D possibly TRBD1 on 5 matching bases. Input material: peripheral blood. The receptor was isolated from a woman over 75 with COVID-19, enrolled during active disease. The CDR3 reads CASSPTTVNTEAFF. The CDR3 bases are TGTGCCAGCAGCCCTACGACAGTGAACACTGAAGCTTTCTTT.